This passage covers 31 T cell receptor beta chains from one sample sequenced in a study of blood T cell repertoires in COVID-19. Generated by immunoSEQ multiplex PCR, the TCRdb table keeps only in-frame clones and is missing some. The sample lists tens of thousands of clones, just over 90% occurring once. Sequenced input: peripheral blood. All receptors derive from a man aged 50 to 60 with COVID-19, enrolled during active disease.

The chain employs TRBV19 and TRBJ1-4; D gene unclear. CDR3 length: 13 amino acids. V shed 7 bases and J shed 8 bases, with 14 bases lying between them. Germline lookup yields CDR1 LNHDA and CDR2 SQIVND (reference sequence). The CDR3 region is CASTPVGVEKLFF. The CDR3 region has the DNA TGTGCCAGTACCCCGGTCGGGGTCGAAAAACTGTTTTTT.

The genes are TRBV7-9 and TRBJ1-2; 10 bases are a match to TRBD1. The CDR3 contains 13 residues. Trimming took 5 bases from V and 8 from J; bases not matched to a gene: 5. Germline V gene data show CDR1 as SEHNR and CDR2 as FQNEAQ (reference sequence). This CDR3 is CASSRTGGNGYTF. DNA of the CDR3: TGTGCCAGCAGCCGGACAGGGGGGAACGGCTACACCTTC.

The chain recombines TRBV4-3 with TRBJ2-3; 7 bases line up with TRBD1. The CDR3 is 16 residues long. CDR1 is LGHNA, CDR2 YSLEER, per germline. Germline trimming cut 3 bases from V and 4 bases from J; bases unmatched to any gene: 10. CDR3 sequence reads: CASSQTQGDGADTQYF. The CDR3 coding sequence is TGCGCCAGCAGCCAGACTCAGGGGGATGGGGCAGATACGCAGTATTTT.

This clone occurred a few times. The rearrangement links TRBV19 to TRBJ1-3; 7 bases line up with TRBD1. This CDR3 region has 15 residues. Germline V gene sequence: CDR1 LNHDA, CDR2 SQIVND (reference sequence). The V and J ends lost 8 bases and 3 bases, in that order; junction bases with no gene match: 10. The CDR3 region has the DNA TGTGCCAGTTCCAGGGGGAACCTAGATGGAAACACCATATATTTT. Translating gives CASSRGNLDGNTIYF.

V gene TRBV7-2 combines with J gene TRBJ1-6; no reliable D call. The CDR3 totals 14 residues. V was pared by 0 bases and J by 6 bases, with 6 bases between. CDR1 and CDR2 from the germline V gene are SGHTA and FQGNSA. Here the CDR3 reads CASSLAGSNSPLHF. The CDR3 DNA sequence: TGTGCCAGCAGCTTAGCTGGGAGTAATTCACCCCTCCACTTT.

The genes are TRBV6-5 and TRBJ1-2; D gene unclear. Trimming took 6 bases from V and 9 from J, leaving 20 bases between them. The CDR3 runs 14 residues. Germline V gene lookup returns CDR1 MNHEY and CDR2 SVGAGI. Here the CDR3 DNA reads TGTGCCAGCAGAATCGAGGGTAGGAGTACACGCTACACCTTC. It encodes CASRIEGRSTRYTF.

This chain joins TRBV5-4 and TRBJ1-1, with TRBD1 identical over 8 bases. The V segment lost 4 bases and the J segment 2 bases; nucleotides outside the gene matches: 4. CDR1 SGHNT and CDR2 YYREEE come from the germline V gene (reference sequence). The CDR3 totals 14 residues. The CDR3 DNA sequence: TGTGCCAGCAGCCAGGGACAGGTCAACACTGAAGCTTTCTTT. This sequence encodes CASSQGQVNTEAFF.

The chain couples TRBV19 to TRBJ2-7, with 9 bases identical to TRBD2. Losses at the gene ends were 5 bases for V and 3 bases for J; bases not matched to a gene: 8. This CDR3 has 15 amino acids. Germline CDR1 and CDR2: LNHDA and SQIVND (reference sequence). The CDR3, as DNA: TGTGCCAGTAGTCCCCAGGGGACTAGCTTCTACGAGCAGTACTTC. Its protein product is CASSPQGTSFYEQYF.

This rearrangement joins TRBV5-8 to TRBJ1-1, with TRBD1 matching 10 bases. The CDR3 has 19 residues. CDR1 SGHTS and CDR2 YDEGEE come from the germline V gene. Trimming removed 0 bases from V and 2 bases from J; junction bases left unmatched: 13. CDR3: CASSLARQGALSPNTEAFF. The CDR3, as DNA: TGTGCCAGCAGCTTGGCCCGACAGGGGGCCCTCTCCCCTAACACTGAAGCTTTCTTT.

This rearrangement joins TRBV6-5 to TRBJ2-5; TRBD2 aligns across 12 bases. This CDR3 is 15 amino acids long. V lost 6 bases and J lost 5; bases outside the gene matches: 7. CDR1 and CDR2 (germline): MNHEY, SVGAGI. The CDR3 loop is CASRATSGSGETQYF. CDR3 bases: TGTGCCAGCAGGGCGACTAGCGGGAGCGGGGAGACCCAGTACTTC.

The chain uses TRBV11-2 and TRBJ1-3; D remains ambiguous. The CDR3 covers 14 residues. V was cut by 1 base and J by 2 bases, with 6 bases left in between. Germline assignment: CDR1 SGHAT and CDR2 FQNNGV. CDR3 nucleotides: TGTGCCAGCAGCTTAGCCACGGCTGGAAACACCATATATTTT. Translation: CASSLATAGNTIYF.

The chain combines TRBV5-1 with TRBJ1-1, with D tentatively TRBD1 (5 bases). The length of the CDR3 is 14 residues. V dropped 2 bases and J dropped 6 bases, with 14 bases sitting between them. Germline loops: CDR1 SGHRS, CDR2 YFSETQ. The CDR3 DNA is TGCGCCAGCAGCTTCATTCGGGGGAGTTCTGAAGCTTTCTTT. Translated, it gives CASSFIRGSSEAFF.

The chain joins TRBV19 to TRBJ1-2, with TRBD1 identical over 7 bases. There are 17 residues in the CDR3. Germline loops: CDR1 LNHDA, CDR2 SQIVND (reference sequence). The J segment lost 8 bases and the V segment lost 3 bases, leaving 18 bases of the junction unmatched. The CDR3 nucleotides are TGTGCCAGTAGTATGGGCGGGACAGCTCTTAATCCAGGAGGCTACACCTTC. It encodes CASSMGGTALNPGGYTF.

DNA of the CDR3: TGTGCCAGCAGTCCAATTCGCAATCAGCCCCAGCATTTT. Protein product: CASSPIRNQPQHF. The chain links TRBV6-6 to TRBJ1-5; D uncertain. Trimming shortened V by 5 bases and J by 2 bases, and 7 bases separated the two germline ends. Germline CDR1 MNHNY, CDR2 SVGAGI (reference sequence). This CDR3 spans 13 amino acids.

V usage is TRBV4-3 and J usage is TRBJ2-1, with D perhaps TRBD2 (5 bases). This CDR3 has 16 amino acids. V was trimmed by 3 bases and J by 0 bases, leaving 12 bases between them. The V gene's germline CDR1 is LGHNA and CDR2 YSLEER. The CDR3 sequence: CASSQLPGSSYNEQFF. CDR3 nucleotide sequence: TGCGCCAGCAGCCAGTTACCTGGGAGCTCCTACAATGAGCAGTTCTTC.

J is TRBJ1-1 and V is TRBV2, with TRBD1 matching over 7 bases. V trimming: 4 bases; J trimming: 4 bases; junction bases outside the gene matches: 6. Germline values: CDR1 SNHLY, CDR2 FYNNEI. This CDR3 contains 14 residues. The CDR3 spells CASSVLQGTTEAFF. The CDR3 bases are TGTGCCAGCAGTGTTCTACAGGGGACCACTGAAGCTTTCTTT. Full variable domain (outside the CDR3, taken from reference TRBV2 and TRBJ1-1): EPEVTQTPSHQVTQMGQEVILRCVPISNHLYFYWYRQILGQKVEFLVSFYNNEISEKSEIFDDQFSVERPDGSNFTLKIRSTKLEDSAMYFCASSVLQGTTEAFFGQGTRLTVV.

The chain employs TRBV19 and TRBJ1-2; no definite D call. The CDR3 extends over 13 amino acids. V was trimmed by 5 bases and J by 8 bases, leaving 15 bases between them. Per germline, CDR1 LNHDA and CDR2 SQIVND (reference sequence). As DNA, the CDR3 is TGTGCCAGTAGTCGTGTCGGGTACAAGGGCTACACCTTC. This encodes CASSRVGYKGYTF.

The chain combines TRBV19 with TRBJ2-1; D is perhaps TRBD2 (6 bases). Germline CDR1 and CDR2: LNHDA and SQIVND (reference sequence). The CDR3 is 15 residues long. The V end lost 3 bases, the J end lost 8 bases, and 17 bases lay between the germline ends. The CDR3 protein is CASSMEGLGFDEQFF. The DNA for the CDR3 is TGTGCCAGTAGTATGGAGGGTCTGGGATTCGATGAGCAGTTCTTC.

The chain carries TRBV24-1 and TRBJ2-3; D is possibly TRBD2 (6 bases). This CDR3 comprises 15 residues. CDR1 and CDR2 from the germline V gene are KGHDR and SFDVKD. Deletions cut 5 bases from V and 4 bases from J, with 15 bases between. CDR3 protein: CATSAGRLPPDTQYF. Here the CDR3 DNA reads TGTGCCACCAGTGCCGGGAGACTTCCCCCAGATACGCAGTATTTT.

V is TRBV6-2 or TRBV6-3 and J is TRBJ2-7; 11 nucleotides agree with TRBD2. CDR1 is MNHEY and CDR2 is SVGEGT in the germline V gene. The V segment lost 0 bases and the J segment 3 bases; nucleotides outside the gene matches: 4. This CDR3 has 16 amino acids. The CDR3 loop reads CASSYSSLAGGYEQYF. The CDR3 bases are TGTGCCAGCAGTTACTCTTCTCTAGCGGGAGGCTACGAGCAGTACTTC.

The chain has TRBV18 and TRBJ1-4; tentatively, D is TRBD1 (6 bases). Trimming cost V 1 base and J 8 bases, with 11 bases left between them. This CDR3 spans 14 amino acids. Per the germline V gene, CDR1 is KGHSH and CDR2 is LQKENI. This chain's CDR3 is CASSPQGEGEKLFF. CDR3 bases: TGTGCCAGCTCACCACAGGGGGAAGGAGAAAAACTGTTTTTT.

The rearrangement uses TRBV10-3 and TRBJ1-5; 7 nucleotides match TRBD1. CDR1 is ENHRY, CDR2 SYGVKD, per germline. This CDR3 contains 13 residues. Unmatched junction bases numbered 1, after V lost 8 bases and J lost 0 bases. As DNA, the CDR3 is TGTGCCATCGGGACAGATAGCAATCAGCCCCAGCATTTT. Translating gives CAIGTDSNQPQHF.

The chain uses TRBV25-1 and TRBJ1-5; unclear D gene. This CDR3 is built from 11 residues. The V and J ends lost 8 bases and 7 bases respectively, with 9 bases between them. Germline V gene lookup returns CDR1 MGHDK and CDR2 SYGVNS. The CDR3 DNA is TGTGCCAGCCCTGAGGGCCAGCCCCAGCATTTT. Amino acids: CASPEGQPQHF.

This clone was counted once. The chain employs TRBV11-1 and TRBJ2-2; D is perhaps TRBD2 (5 bases). This CDR3 spans 14 amino acids. Per germline, CDR1 SGHAT and CDR2 FQDESV (reference sequence). Trimming took off 0 bases at V and 5 bases at J, with 7 bases between the two ends. As DNA, the CDR3 is TGTGCCAGCAGCTTAGCCCGGGGAACCGGGGAGCTGTTTTTT. The encoded protein is CASSLARGTGELFF.

J is TRBJ2-2 and V is TRBV7-2; TRBD1 matches 7 bases. The V gene end was trimmed by 1 base and the J gene end by 0 bases; junction bases not matched to a gene: 2. CDR3 size: 16 residues. Germline V lookup: CDR1 SGHTA, CDR2 FQGNSA. The CDR3 DNA reads as TGTGCCAGCAGCTTAGTAGGGGGCACGAACACCGGGGAGCTGTTTTTT. Translating it yields CASSLVGGTNTGELFF.

This rearrangement joins TRBV7-4 to TRBJ1-5, with 9 bases that match TRBD1. The germline gives CDR1 SGHVT, CDR2 SQSDAQ. The CDR3 extends over 15 amino acids. Trimming took 6 bases from V and 5 from J; bases not matched to a gene: 8. The chain's CDR3 is CASRFTGGRDQPQHF. CDR3 nucleotides: TGTGCCAGCAGATTTACAGGGGGCCGGGATCAGCCCCAGCATTTT.

V is TRBV7-9 and J is TRBJ1-6; weak D call: TRBD1 (6 bases). Trimming took 0 bases from V and 6 from J, leaving 9 bases between them. Germline loops: CDR1 SEHNR, CDR2 FQNEAQ (reference sequence). The CDR3 runs 15 residues. CDR3 amino acids: CASSLADSLNSPLHF. The CDR3 DNA follows: TGTGCCAGCAGCTTAGCGGACAGCCTTAATTCACCCCTCCACTTT.

This chain uses TRBV7-9 with TRBJ1-1; D gene unclear. Germline V gene data show CDR1 as SEHNR and CDR2 as FQNEAQ (reference sequence). The V gene lost 4 bases and the J gene lost 5 bases, with 11 bases spanning the gap. This CDR3 is 13 amino acids long. The CDR3 loop is CASSSLRGTEAFF. The DNA of the CDR3 is TGTGCCAGCAGCTCCCTTCGGGGAACTGAAGCTTTCTTT.

The genes are TRBV3-1 (or the pseudogene TRBV3-2) and TRBJ2-7; the match to TRBD2 covers 12 bases. Losses at the gene ends were 4 bases for V and 1 base for J; bases not matched to a gene: 2. This CDR3 region has 15 residues. Per germline, CDR1 LGHDT and CDR2 YNNKEL (reference sequence). CDR3 bases: TGTGCCAGCAGCCTCGGACTAGCGGGATCCTACGAGCAGTACTTC. Translation: CASSLGLAGSYEQYF.

The chain joins TRBV2 to TRBJ1-2; no reliable D call. There are 13 residues in the CDR3. The V gene's germline CDR1 is SNHLY and CDR2 FYNNEI. Trimming took off 5 bases at V and 6 bases at J, with 13 bases between the two ends. CDR3: CASSRTPTDGYTF. The CDR3 region has the DNA TGTGCCAGCAGTCGTACCCCTACAGATGGCTACACCTTC.

The table lists this clone with a count of one. This chain joins TRBV3-1 (or the pseudogene TRBV3-2) and TRBJ2-2, with D possibly being TRBD2 (6 bases). Germline values: CDR1 LGHDT, CDR2 YNNKEL (reference sequence). The CDR3 contains 16 residues. The V end was cut by 0 bases, the J end by 1 base, with 9 bases between. CDR3: CASSQDRLGNTGELFF. CDR3 in DNA: TGTGCCAGCAGCCAAGATCGACTAGGGAACACCGGGGAGCTGTTTTTT.